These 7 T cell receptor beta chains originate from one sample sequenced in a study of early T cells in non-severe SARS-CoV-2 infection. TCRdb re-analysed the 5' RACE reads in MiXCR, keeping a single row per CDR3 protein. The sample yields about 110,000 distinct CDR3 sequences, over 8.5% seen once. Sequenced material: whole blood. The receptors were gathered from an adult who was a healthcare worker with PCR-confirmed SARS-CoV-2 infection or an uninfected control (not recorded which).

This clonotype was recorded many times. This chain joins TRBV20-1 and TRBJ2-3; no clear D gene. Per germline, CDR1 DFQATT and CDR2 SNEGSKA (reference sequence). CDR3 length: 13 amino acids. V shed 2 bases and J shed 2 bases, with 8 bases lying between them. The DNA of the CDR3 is TGCAGTGCTAGATCCCCGGCCACAGATACGCAGTATTTT. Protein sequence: CSARSPATDTQYF.

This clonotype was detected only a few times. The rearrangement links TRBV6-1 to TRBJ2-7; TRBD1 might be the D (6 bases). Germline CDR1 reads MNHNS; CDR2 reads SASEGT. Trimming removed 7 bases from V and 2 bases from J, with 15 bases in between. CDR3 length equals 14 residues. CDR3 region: CASNPTGSTYEQYF. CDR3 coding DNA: TGTGCCAGCAACCCCACAGGGTCAACCTACGAGCAGTACTTC.

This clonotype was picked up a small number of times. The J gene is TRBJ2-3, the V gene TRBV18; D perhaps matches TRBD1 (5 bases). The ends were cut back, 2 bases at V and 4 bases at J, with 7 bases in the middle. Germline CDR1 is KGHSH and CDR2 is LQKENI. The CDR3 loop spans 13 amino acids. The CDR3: CASSPGAADTQYF. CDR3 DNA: TGTGCCAGCTCACCAGGGGCCGCAGATACGCAGTATTTT. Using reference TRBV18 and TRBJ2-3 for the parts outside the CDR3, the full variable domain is NAGVMQNPRHLVRRRGQEARLRCSPMKGHSHVYWYRQLPEEGLKFMVYLQKENIIDESGMPKERFSAEFPKEGPSILRIQQVVRGDSAAYFCASSPGAADTQYFGPGTRLTVL.

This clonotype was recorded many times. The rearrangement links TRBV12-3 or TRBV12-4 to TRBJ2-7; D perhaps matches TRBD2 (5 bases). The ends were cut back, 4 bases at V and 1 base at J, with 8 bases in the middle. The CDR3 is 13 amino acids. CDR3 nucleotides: TGTGCCAGCAGTTCCCGGGGTTCCTACGAGCAGTACTTC. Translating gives CASSSRGSYEQYF.

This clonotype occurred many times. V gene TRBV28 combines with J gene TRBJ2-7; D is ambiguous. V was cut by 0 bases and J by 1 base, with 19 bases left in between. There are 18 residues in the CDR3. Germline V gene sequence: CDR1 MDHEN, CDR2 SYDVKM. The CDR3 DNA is TGTGCCAGCAGTTTATGGCCCCATGCAGGAGTCAGGTCCTACGAGCAGTACTTC. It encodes CASSLWPHAGVRSYEQYF. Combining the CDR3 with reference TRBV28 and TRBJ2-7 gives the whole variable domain DVKVTQSSRYLVKRTGEKVFLECVQDMDHENMFWYRQDPGLGLRLIYFSYDVKMKEKGDIPEGYSVSREKKERFSLILESASTNQTSMYLCASSLWPHAGVRSYEQYFGPGTRLTVT.

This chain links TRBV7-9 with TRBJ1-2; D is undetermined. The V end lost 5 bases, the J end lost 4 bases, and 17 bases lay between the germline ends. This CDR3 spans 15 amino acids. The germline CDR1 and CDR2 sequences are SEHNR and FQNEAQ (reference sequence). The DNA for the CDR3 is TGTGCCAGCAGCCCAGGATGGGGAGAAGGCTATGGCTACACCTTC. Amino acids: CASSPGWGEGYGYTF.

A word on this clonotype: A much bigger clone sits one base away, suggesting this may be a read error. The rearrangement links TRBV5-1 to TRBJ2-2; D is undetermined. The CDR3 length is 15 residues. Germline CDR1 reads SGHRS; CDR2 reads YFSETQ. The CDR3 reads CACSFRGSNTGELFF. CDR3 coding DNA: TGCGCCTGCAGCTTCAGAGGCTCGAACACCGGGGAGCTGTTTTTT. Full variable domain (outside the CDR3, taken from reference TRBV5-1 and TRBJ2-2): KAGVTQTPRYLIKTRGQQVTLSCSPISGHRSVSWYQQTPGQGLQFLFEYFSETQRNKGNFPGRFSGRQFSNSRSEMNVSTLELGDSALYLCACSFRGSNTGELFFGEGSRLTVL.